The 9 T cell receptor beta chains given below trace back to one sample, sequenced in a study of blood T cell repertoires in COVID-19. Assay: immunoSEQ multiplex PCR; the TCRdb copy retains only in-frame clones and omits some. The table has 60,000 to 75,000 clones, 70% to 85% seen once. The source material was peripheral blood. These receptors all come from a woman aged 70 to 79 with acute or convalescent COVID-19.

The DNA of the CDR3 is TGTGCCAGCAGGCGGCCGGGGGGCTCCTACGAGCAGTACTTC. It is translated as CASRRPGGSYEQYF. The rearrangement joins TRBV2 to TRBJ2-7; 7 bases match TRBD2. This CDR3 has 14 residues. Losses at the gene ends were 6 bases for V and 0 bases for J; bases not matched to a gene: 5. Per the germline V gene, CDR1 is SNHLY and CDR2 is FYNNEI.

In its sample, this clone was seen once. The V gene is TRBV7-2, the J gene TRBJ2-3, with D perhaps TRBD1 (6 bases). Germline CDR1 SGHTA, CDR2 FQGNSA. The CDR3 consists of 15 residues. Between the trimmed V and J ends, which lost 3 bases and 4 bases, there was a span of 14 bases. The CDR3 protein is CASSLDRDNSDTQYF. The CDR3 DNA reads as TGTGCCAGCAGCTTGGATCGGGACAATTCAGATACGCAGTATTTT.

The chain has TRBV4-1 and TRBJ2-5; 10 bases align to TRBD2. V lost 0 bases, J lost 5 bases, and 3 bases stayed unmatched. The CDR3 consists of 15 residues. Germline CDR1 is MGHRA and CDR2 is YSYEKL. CDR3 in DNA: TGCGCCAGCAGCCAAGACGCTAGCGGGAGCGAGACCCAGTACTTC. Its translation is CASSQDASGSETQYF.

This clone appeared a few times. This sequence joins TRBV6-5 and TRBJ1-2; tentative D call: TRBD1 (6 bases). The CDR3 runs to 13 residues. Deletions cut 6 bases from V and 8 bases from J, with 16 bases between. Looked up from germline, CDR1 is MNHEY and CDR2 is SVGAGI. The CDR3 loop reads CASSPGQFGGYTF. DNA for the CDR3: TGTGCCAGCAGCCCCGGACAGTTTGGGGGCTACACCTTC.

This clone showed up just a few times. The genes are TRBV14 and TRBJ2-5, with D unclear. Trimming shortened V by 2 bases and J by 4 bases, and 2 bases separated the two germline ends. Looked up from germline, CDR1 is SGHDN and CDR2 is FVKESK. The CDR3 has 11 residues. In DNA form, the CDR3 reads TGTGCCAGCAGCCAACGAGAGACCCAGTACTTC. Its translation: CASSQRETQYF.

The chain combines TRBV6-4 with TRBJ1-2; D gene unclear. CDR3 length: 11 amino acids. CDR1 MRHNA and CDR2 SNTAGT come from the germline V gene. With 0 bases removed from V and 8 bases from J, the gap between germline ends came to 4 bases. CDR3 loop: CASSDSRGYTF. The CDR3 DNA follows: TGTGCCAGCAGTGACTCGAGGGGCTACACCTTC.

The genes are TRBV5-4 and TRBJ2-3; 15 bases align to TRBD2. After removal of 4 bases from V and 0 bases from J, the junction contained 3 bases not matched to a gene. There are 17 residues in the CDR3. Per germline, CDR1 SGHNT and CDR2 YYREEE (reference sequence). The CDR3 spells CASSPGLAGGSTDTQYF. The CDR3 DNA is TGTGCCAGCAGCCCGGGACTAGCGGGGGGAAGCACAGATACGCAGTATTTT. The full variable domain, in which reference TRBV5-4 and TRBJ2-3 provide the parts outside the CDR3, is ETGVTQSPTHLIKTRGQQVTLRCSSQSGHNTVSWYQQALGQGPQFIFQYYREEENGRGNFPPRFSGLQFPNYSSELNVNALELDDSALYLCASSPGLAGGSTDTQYFGPGTRLTVL.

By share, this clone ranks as medium-sized. The rearrangement uses TRBV30 and TRBJ1-1; D is perhaps TRBD1 (5 bases). Deletions cut 7 bases from V and 4 bases from J, with 10 bases between. Germline V CDR1 and CDR2: GTSNPN, SVGIG (reference sequence). The CDR3 spans 11 residues. CDR3 in amino acids: CALSRGTEAFF. In DNA, the CDR3 is TGTGCCTTGTCAAGGGGCACTGAAGCTTTCTTT.

The rearrangement uses TRBV5-6 and TRBJ1-1; D call uncertain. V was trimmed by 0 bases and J by 1 base, leaving 13 bases between them. The CDR3 has 16 residues. Per germline, CDR1 SGHDT and CDR2 YYEEEE. CDR3 in DNA: TGTGCCAGCAGCTTGGTTCCGGGTTTACGGAACACTGAAGCTTTCTTT. It encodes CASSLVPGLRNTEAFF.